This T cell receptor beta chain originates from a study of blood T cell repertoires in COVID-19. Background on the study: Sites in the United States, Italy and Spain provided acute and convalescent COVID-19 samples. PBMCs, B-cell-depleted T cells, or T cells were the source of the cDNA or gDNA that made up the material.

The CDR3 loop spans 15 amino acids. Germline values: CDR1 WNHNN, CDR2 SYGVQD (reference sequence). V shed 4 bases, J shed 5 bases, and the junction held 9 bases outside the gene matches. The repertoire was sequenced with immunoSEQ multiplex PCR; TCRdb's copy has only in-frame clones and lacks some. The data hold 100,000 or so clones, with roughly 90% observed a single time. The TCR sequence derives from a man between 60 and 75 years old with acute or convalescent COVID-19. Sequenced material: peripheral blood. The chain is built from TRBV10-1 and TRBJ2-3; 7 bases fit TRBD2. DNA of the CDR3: TGCGCCAGCAGTGGTGGACGGGAGGTGGGAGATACGCAGTATTTT. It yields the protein CASSGGREVGDTQYF.